The clone carrying this T cell receptor beta chain occurred many times. Its antigen is undetermined. The record originates from a study of early T cells in non-severe SARS-CoV-2 infection. Study context: Chains from this unsorted whole-blood bulk RNA could not be paired. Overall study results and limits: A preference for anti-spike CD8 responses marked VDJdb matching, which missed private and CD4 specificities.

Attachment of unique molecular identifiers to individual cDNA molecules was performed. TCRdb recomputed calls from the 5' RACE reads with MiXCR, one row per CDR3 protein. The table shows tens of thousands of distinct CDR3 sequences, with less than 5.5% occurring only once. Germline CDR1 is MDHEN and CDR2 is SYDVKM. This CDR3 is 11 amino acids long. V lost 6 bases and J 4 bases, leaving 6 bases between the germline ends. The gene calls are TRBV28 and TRBJ1-2, with unresolved D. Material: whole blood, obtained at baseline. The sequence derives from an adult who was a healthcare worker with PCR-confirmed SARS-CoV-2 infection or an uninfected control (not recorded which). CDR3 in DNA: TGTGCCAGCAGACTACTCTATGGCTACACCTTC. The encoded protein is CASRLLYGYTF.